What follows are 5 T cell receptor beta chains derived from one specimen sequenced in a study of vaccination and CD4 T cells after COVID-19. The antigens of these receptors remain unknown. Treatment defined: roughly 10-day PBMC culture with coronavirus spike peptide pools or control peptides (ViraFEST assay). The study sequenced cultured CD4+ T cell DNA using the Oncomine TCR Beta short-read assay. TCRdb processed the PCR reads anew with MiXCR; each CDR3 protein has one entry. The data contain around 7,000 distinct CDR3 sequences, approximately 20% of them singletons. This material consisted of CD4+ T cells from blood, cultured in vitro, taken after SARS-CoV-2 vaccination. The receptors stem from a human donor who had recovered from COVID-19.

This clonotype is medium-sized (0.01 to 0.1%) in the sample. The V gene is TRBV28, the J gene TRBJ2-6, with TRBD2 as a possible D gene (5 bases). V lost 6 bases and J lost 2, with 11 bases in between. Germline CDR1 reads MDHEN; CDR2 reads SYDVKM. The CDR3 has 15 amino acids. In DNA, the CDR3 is TGTGCCAGCAGCACCCTGCGGGCTGGGGCCAACGTCCTGACTTTC. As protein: CASSTLRAGANVLTF. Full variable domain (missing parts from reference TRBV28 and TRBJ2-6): DVKVTQSSRYLVKRTGEKVFLECVQDMDHENMFWYRQDPGLGLRLIYFSYDVKMKEKGDIPEGYSVSREKKERFSLILESASTNQTSMYLCASSTLRAGANVLTFGAGSRLTVL.

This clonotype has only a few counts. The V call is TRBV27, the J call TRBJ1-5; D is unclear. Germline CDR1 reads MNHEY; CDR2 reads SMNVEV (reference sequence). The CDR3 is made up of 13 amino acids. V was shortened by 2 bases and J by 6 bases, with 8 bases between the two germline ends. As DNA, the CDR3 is TGTGCCAGCAGTTTAGAAGTTTCTCAGCCCCAGCATTTT. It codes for CASSLEVSQPQHF.

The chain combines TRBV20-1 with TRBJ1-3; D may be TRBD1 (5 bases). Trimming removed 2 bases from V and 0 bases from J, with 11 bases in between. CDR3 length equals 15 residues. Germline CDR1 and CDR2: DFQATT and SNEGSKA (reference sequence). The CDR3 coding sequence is TGCAGTGCTAGAAGTTCGACAGACTCTGGAAACACCATATATTTT. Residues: CSARSSTDSGNTIYF.

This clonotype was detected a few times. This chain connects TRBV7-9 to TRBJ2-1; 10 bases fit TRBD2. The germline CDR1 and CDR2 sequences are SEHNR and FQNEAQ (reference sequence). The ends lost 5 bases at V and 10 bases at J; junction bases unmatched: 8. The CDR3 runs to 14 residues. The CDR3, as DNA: TGTGCCAGCAGCCGTCTAGCGGGAGTAGGAGAGCAGTTCTTC. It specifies CASSRLAGVGEQFF.

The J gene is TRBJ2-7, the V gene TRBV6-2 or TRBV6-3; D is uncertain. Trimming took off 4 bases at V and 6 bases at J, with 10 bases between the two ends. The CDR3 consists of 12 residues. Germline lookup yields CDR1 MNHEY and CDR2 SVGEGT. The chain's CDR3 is CASSSDWGEQYF. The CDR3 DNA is TGTGCCAGCAGTTCCGATTGGGGCGAGCAGTACTTC.